This T cell receptor beta chain was sequenced during a study of blood T cells in healthy people across ages. A J-beta primer mix and a sample-barcoded 5' primer were used in a second PCR of roughly 7 to 12 cycles. TCRdb reprocessed the 5' RACE reads with MiXCR, giving one entry per CDR3 protein. The repertoire holds about 930,000 distinct CDR3 sequences, with about 27% as singletons. This clonotype was counted only a few times. The CDR3 totals 14 residues. The data also belong to a second study, concerning T cells of mothers and their children.

This receptor was obtained from a woman in her forties in good health. The rearrangement links TRBV21-1 to TRBJ2-7; the D call in the table, TRBD1, was not verified against the DNA. TRBV21-1 is tagged as a pseudogene. The specimen sequenced was blood. The DNA of the CDR3 is TGTGCCAACACTGCCTGGGACAAGTACTACGAGCAGTACTTC. This gives the protein CANTAWDKYYEQYF.